This TCR beta chain was recovered during a study of shared clonotypes between healthy human individuals. The naive CD8 subset, CD45RO-negative cells positively selected for CCR7, excluded terminally differentiated effector memory CD45RA+ cells. The table lists this clone with a count of one. This CDR3 spans 11 amino acids. Germline CDR1 is MNHEY and CDR2 is SVGAGI. The V end lost 7 bases, the J end lost 5 bases, and 9 bases lay between the germline ends. Profiling relied on immunoSEQ multiplex PCR, and the TCRdb table lists in-frame clones only, not all of them. Here the sample spans just over 2,000,000 clones, about 95% being singletons.

Sequencing was carried out using naive CD8+ T cells sorted from blood. This rearrangement joins TRBV6-5 to TRBJ2-7; no reliable D call. This clonotype was obtained from a man aged 18-30 years in good health. DNA for the CDR3: TGTGCCAGCACATTAGCCCACGAGCAGTACTTC. Its translation: CASTLAHEQYF.